Below are 4 T cell receptor beta chains sequenced from a single sample in a study of cytomegalovirus exposure and HLA in healthy donors. Vbeta (60) and Jbeta (13) primers were used in the PCR. Data came from immunoSEQ multiplex PCR; TCRdb stores just in-frame clones and leaves some out. The data show 90,000 to 95,000 clones, roughly 80% seen once. Sequencing was carried out using PBMCs. All receptors come from a girl aged 2-10 years in good health and CMV-seropositive.

The chain carries TRBV20-1 and TRBJ2-7; D is perhaps TRBD2 (5 bases). V was clipped by 3 bases and J by 4 bases, with 7 bases between them. The CDR3 has 11 amino acids. Germline V gives CDR1 DFQATT, CDR2 SNEGSKA (reference sequence). Written as DNA, the CDR3 is TGCAGTGCTAGCTCGGGGTACGAGCAGTACTTC. Translating gives CSASSGYEQYF.

The rearrangement links TRBV5-5 to TRBJ2-1, with D possibly TRBD2 on 5 matching bases. V gave up 2 bases and J gave up 3 bases, with 12 bases separating them. This CDR3 comprises 15 residues. Germline V gene lookup returns CDR1 SGHKS and CDR2 YYEKEE (reference sequence). The DNA for the CDR3 is TGTGCCAGCAGCTTAGAGGGAGAGGTCTACAATGAGCAGTTCTTC. Protein product: CASSLEGEVYNEQFF.

V and J are TRBV6-5 and TRBJ1-1; possibly TRBD1 for D (5 bases). Deletions cut 7 bases from V and 11 bases from J, with 17 bases between. The CDR3 is made up of 12 amino acids. Germline V gives CDR1 MNHEY, CDR2 SVGAGI. The CDR3 DNA sequence: TGTGCCAGCACGTCAACATTGGGGCGGGCTTTCTTT. As protein: CASTSTLGRAFF.

CDR3 nucleotides: TGTGCCAGCACGCACCCGGGACAGGGGGACGACGAGCAGTACTTC. This gives the protein CASTHPGQGDDEQYF. The chain joins TRBV28 to TRBJ2-7, with 11 bases lining up with TRBD1. The CDR3 is 15 amino acids. Germline CDR1 and CDR2: MDHEN and SYDVKM. The trim removed 7 bases at V and 5 bases at J, leaving 10 bases unmatched.